The rows below give T cell receptor beta chains drawn from one sample of a study of blood T cell repertoires in COVID-19. Profiled with immunoSEQ multiplex PCR; TCRdb holds only in-frame clones, not every one. The table records about 390,000 clones, approximately 90% of them present only once. The sequencing input was PBMCs or T cells enriched from blood (not recorded which). All receptors come from a woman between 50 and 59 years old who had recovered from COVID-19. Both conserved end residues are part of each CDR3. D genes are given only for firm matches. For some rows the clone size is stated as once, few or many, or as a class when expanded; others skip it.

size	V	J	D	DNA	CDR3
-	TRBV7-3	TRBJ1-1	-	TGTGCCAGCAGCTTAATGAGGGACACTGAAGCTTTCTTT	CASSLMRDTEAFF
-	TRBV7-3	TRBJ2-2	-	TGTGCCAGCAGCTTAACCGGGGGGCCTACCGGGGAGCTGTTTTTT	CASSLTGGPTGELFF
-	TRBV4-3	TRBJ2-5	TRBD2	TGCGCCAGCAGCCACAGAAGGGAGGGGACCCAGTACTTC	CASSHRREGTQYF
-	TRBV11-3	TRBJ1-2	TRBD1	TGTGCCAGCAGCTTAAAAAGGCGGGGACAGGGTATTTACGGCTACACCTTC	CASSLKRRGQGIYGYTF
-	TRBV4-1	TRBJ2-7	TRBD1	TGCGCCAGCAGCCAAGATCCGGACAGGGACGAGCAGTACTTC	CASSQDPDRDEQYF
-	TRBV5-1	TRBJ1-4	-	TGCGCCAGCAGACAGGACCAGAATGAAAAACTGTTTTTT	CASRQDQNEKLFF
-	TRBV5-8	TRBJ2-7	TRBD1	TGTGCCAGCAGCTCTACAGGGGGCACCGAGCAGTACTTC	CASSSTGGTEQYF
-	TRBV5-6	TRBJ2-7	-	TGTGCCAGCAGCAGGGCCGGTACAGGGAGCTCCTACGAGCAGTACTTC	CASSRAGTGSSYEQYF
once	TRBV7-8	TRBJ2-1	TRBD1	TGTGCCAGCAGCCGAACGACCCAGGGGGATGGTGAGCAGTTCTTC	CASSRTTQGDGEQFF
-	TRBV5-8	TRBJ1-5	-	TGTGCCAGCAGCTTGTACAGTAGCAATCAGCCCCAGCATTTT	CASSLYSSNQPQHF
-	TRBV29-1	TRBJ2-2	-	TGCAGCGTTGAGGACAGAACCACCGGGGAGCTGTTTTTT	CSVEDRTTGELFF
-	TRBV6-5	TRBJ2-5	TRBD2	TGTGCCAGCAGCCCGGCGGGGGGGGAGCAAGAGACCCAGTACTTC	CASSPAGGEQETQYF
-	TRBV27	TRBJ2-1	-	TGTGCCAGCAGTTTATCGATCGGGGACACCTACAATGAGCAGTTCTTC	CASSLSIGDTYNEQFF
-	TRBV3-1/TRBV3-2	TRBJ2-7	TRBD1	TGTGCCAGCAGCCCTATGGGACAGACTAAAGGCTACGAGCAGTACTTC	CASSPMGQTKGYEQYF
-	TRBV5-1	TRBJ1-1	-	TGCGCCAGCAGCTTGGCCGCAGGGGCCCAGAACACTGAAGCTTTCTTT	CASSLAAGAQNTEAFF
-	TRBV29-1	TRBJ1-1	TRBD1	TGCAGCGTCGAGACAGGGGTAGGTGAAGCTTTCTTT	CSVETGVGEAFF
-	TRBV28	TRBJ1-4	TRBD1	TGTGCCAGCAGTCGACAGGGTTCTAGTGAAAAACTGTTTTTT	CASSRQGSSEKLFF
-	TRBV19	TRBJ2-3	TRBD2	TGTGCCAGTAGTAAATTCTTGGGGCGGGGGGGCACAGATACGCAGTATTTT	CASSKFLGRGGTDTQYF
-	TRBV6-1	TRBJ1-2	-	TGTGCCAGCAGTGAGAAACAGGGATCTGTCAACTATGGCTACACCTTC	CASSEKQGSVNYGYTF
-	TRBV5-1	TRBJ1-1	-	TGCGCCAGCAGCTTGGCTTCAGATAAAGCTTTCTTT	CASSLASDKAFF
-	TRBV19	TRBJ1-6	-	TGTGCCAGTAGTATGGGAGGGGCCTATAATTCACCCCTCCACTTT	CASSMGGAYNSPLHF
-	TRBV7-2	TRBJ2-3	TRBD2	TGTGCCAGCAGCTTAGCCAGCGGGGGGGCAGATACGCAGTATTTT	CASSLASGGADTQYF
once	TRBV28	TRBJ1-2	TRBD1	TGTGCCTACGGGGGGGACAGGGGGAACTATGGCTACACCTTC	CAYGGDRGNYGYTF
-	TRBV2	TRBJ1-1	-	TGTGCCAGCAGTGACAGCAGGACTGAAGCTTTCTTT	CASSDSRTEAFF
-	TRBV6-1	TRBJ1-1	-	TGTGCCAGCAGTAGTCAGGGGACCACTGAAGCTTTCTTT	CASSSQGTTEAFF
few	TRBV29-1	TRBJ2-1	TRBD1	TGCAGCGTTGGTGACAGGGGGTCCTACAATGAGCAGTTCTTC	CSVGDRGSYNEQFF
-	TRBV7-9	TRBJ2-5	-	TGTGCCAGCAGCTTGACAACGGGGGTAGAGACCCAGTACTTC	CASSLTTGVETQYF
-	TRBV19	TRBJ2-3	TRBD1	TGTGCCAGTAGTATAGGCGAGACAGGGATAAATACGCAGTATTTT	CASSIGETGINTQYF
-	TRBV20-1	TRBJ1-1	-	TGCAGTGCTAGAGAAAACAGTCGGGAGCTGTTT	CSARENSRELF
-	TRBV28	TRBJ1-1	-	TGTGCCAGCAGTTTGCCCCCGTACAGGAACACTGAAGCTTTCTTT	CASSLPPYRNTEAFF
-	TRBV4-3	TRBJ1-3	TRBD1	TGCGCCAGCAGCCAAGGTTACAGGGGAAGTGGAAACACCATATATTTT	CASSQGYRGSGNTIYF
-	TRBV27	TRBJ1-2	-	TGTGCCAGCAGTTTACAGAACAGGGTGCATGGCTACACCTTC	CASSLQNRVHGYTF
few	TRBV2	TRBJ2-1	-	TGTGCCAGCAGAGAGGGGACTCCACGAAGCTCCTACAATGAGCAGTTCTTC	CASREGTPRSSYNEQFF
-	TRBV10-3	TRBJ1-2	-	TGTGCCATCAGTCCAGCTGAGGGTACAGCCCTCAATAACTATGGCTACACCTTC	CAISPAEGTALNNYGYTF
-	TRBV14	TRBJ2-7	-	TGTGCCAGCAGTCCCTCCCTCCACGAGCAGTACTTC	CASSPSLHEQYF
once	TRBV6-2/TRBV6-3	TRBJ1-2	TRBD1	TGTGCCAGCAGTTACGGGGGACAGGGGGACGGCTACACCTTC	CASSYGGQGDGYTF